This note documents a single TCR beta chain sequence. Its target is not known. The entry originates in a study of cytomegalovirus exposure and HLA in healthy donors. Study-level results: The classifier reportedly diagnosed cytomegalovirus status with high specificity and sensitivity.

Data came from immunoSEQ multiplex PCR; TCRdb stores just in-frame clones and leaves some out. The table lists about 280,000 clones, roughly 88% of them singletons. The sample consisted of PBMCs. The origin of this receptor is a woman younger than 35 in good health and CMV-seronegative.

CDR3 bases: TGTGCCAGCTCACCACCCTACGGGGGGGAAAACTATGGCTACACCTTC. Its translation is CASSPPYGGENYGYTF. The chain carries TRBV18 and TRBJ1-2; tentatively, D is TRBD1 (5 bases). The CDR3 covers 16 residues. Between the trimmed V and J ends, which lost 0 bases and 2 bases, there was a span of 13 bases. Germline assignment: CDR1 KGHSH and CDR2 LQKENI.